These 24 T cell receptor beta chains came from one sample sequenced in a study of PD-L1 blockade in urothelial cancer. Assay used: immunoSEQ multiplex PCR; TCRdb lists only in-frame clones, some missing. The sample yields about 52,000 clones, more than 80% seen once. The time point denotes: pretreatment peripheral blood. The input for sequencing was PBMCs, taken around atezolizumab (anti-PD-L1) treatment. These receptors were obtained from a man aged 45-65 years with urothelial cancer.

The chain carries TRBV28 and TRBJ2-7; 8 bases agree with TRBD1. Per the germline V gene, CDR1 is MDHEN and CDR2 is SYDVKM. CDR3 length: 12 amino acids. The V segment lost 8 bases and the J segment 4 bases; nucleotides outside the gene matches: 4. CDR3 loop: CASSRGRYEQYF. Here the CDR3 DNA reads TGTGCCAGCTCCAGGGGGCGATACGAGCAGTACTTC.

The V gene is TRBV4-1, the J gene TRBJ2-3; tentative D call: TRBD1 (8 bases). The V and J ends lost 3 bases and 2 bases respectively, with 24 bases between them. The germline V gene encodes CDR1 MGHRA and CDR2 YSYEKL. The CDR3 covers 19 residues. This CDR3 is CASSHPGLIQGGLTDTQYF. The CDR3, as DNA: TGCGCCAGCAGCCACCCAGGGTTGATACAGGGGGGGCTCACAGATACGCAGTATTTT.

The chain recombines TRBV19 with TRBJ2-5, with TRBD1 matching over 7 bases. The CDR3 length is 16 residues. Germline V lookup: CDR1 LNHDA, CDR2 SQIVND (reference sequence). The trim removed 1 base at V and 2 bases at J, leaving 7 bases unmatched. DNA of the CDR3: TGTGCCAGTAGTATAGCATTAAGGGGGCCTCAAGAGACCCAGTACTTC. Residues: CASSIALRGPQETQYF.

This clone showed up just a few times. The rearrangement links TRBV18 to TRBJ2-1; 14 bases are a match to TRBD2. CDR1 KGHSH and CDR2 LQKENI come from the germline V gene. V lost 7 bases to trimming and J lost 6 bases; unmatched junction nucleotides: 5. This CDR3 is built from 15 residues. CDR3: CASLTGTSGSNEQFF. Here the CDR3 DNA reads TGTGCCAGCTTAACCGGGACTAGCGGGAGCAATGAGCAGTTCTTC.

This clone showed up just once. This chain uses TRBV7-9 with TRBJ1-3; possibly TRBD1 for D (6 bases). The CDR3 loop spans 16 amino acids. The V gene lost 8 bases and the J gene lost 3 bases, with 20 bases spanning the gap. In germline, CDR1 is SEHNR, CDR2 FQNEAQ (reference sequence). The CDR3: CASLPGTGGGGNTIYF. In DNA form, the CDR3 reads TGTGCCAGCCTGCCGGGTACGGGGGGCGGTGGAAACACCATATATTTT.

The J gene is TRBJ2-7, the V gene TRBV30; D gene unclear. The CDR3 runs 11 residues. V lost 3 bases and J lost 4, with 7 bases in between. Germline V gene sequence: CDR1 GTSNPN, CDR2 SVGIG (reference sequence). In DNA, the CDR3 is TGTGCCTGGAGCCGTTCGTACGAGCAGTACTTC. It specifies CAWSRSYEQYF.

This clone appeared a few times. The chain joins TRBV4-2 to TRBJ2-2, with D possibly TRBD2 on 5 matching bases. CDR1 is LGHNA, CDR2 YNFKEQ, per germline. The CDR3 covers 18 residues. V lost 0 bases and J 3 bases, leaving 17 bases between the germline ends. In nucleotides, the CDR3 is TGTGCCAGCAGCCAAGATACAACGCTAGCTGGTTACACCGGGGAGCTGTTTTTT. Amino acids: CASSQDTTLAGYTGELFF.

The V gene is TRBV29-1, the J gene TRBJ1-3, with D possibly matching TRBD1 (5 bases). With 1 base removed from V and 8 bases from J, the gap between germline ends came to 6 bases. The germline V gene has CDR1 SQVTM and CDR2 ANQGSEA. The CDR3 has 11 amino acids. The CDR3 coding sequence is TGCAGCGTTGAAGGGGGGGACACCATATATTTT. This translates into CSVEGGDTIYF.

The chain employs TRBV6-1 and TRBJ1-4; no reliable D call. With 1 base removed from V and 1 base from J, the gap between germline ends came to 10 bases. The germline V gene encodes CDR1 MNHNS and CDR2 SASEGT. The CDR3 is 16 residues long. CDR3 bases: TGTGCCAGCAGTGAAGGGGAGTACAGAACTAATGAAAAACTGTTTTTT. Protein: CASSEGEYRTNEKLFF.

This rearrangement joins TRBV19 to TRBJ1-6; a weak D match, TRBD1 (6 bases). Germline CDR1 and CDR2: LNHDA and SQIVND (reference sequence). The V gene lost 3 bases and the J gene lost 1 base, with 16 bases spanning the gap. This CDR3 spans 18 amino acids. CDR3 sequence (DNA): TGTGCCAGTAGTATCTCCCGGACAGCACAATCCTATAATTCACCCCTCCACTTT. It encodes CASSISRTAQSYNSPLHF.

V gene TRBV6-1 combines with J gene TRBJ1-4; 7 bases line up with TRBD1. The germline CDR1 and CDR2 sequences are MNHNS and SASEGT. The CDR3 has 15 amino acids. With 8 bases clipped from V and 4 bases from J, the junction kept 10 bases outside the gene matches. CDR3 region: CASSFGTALNEKLFF. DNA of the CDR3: TGTGCCAGCTCGTTTGGGACAGCTCTTAATGAAAAACTGTTTTTT.

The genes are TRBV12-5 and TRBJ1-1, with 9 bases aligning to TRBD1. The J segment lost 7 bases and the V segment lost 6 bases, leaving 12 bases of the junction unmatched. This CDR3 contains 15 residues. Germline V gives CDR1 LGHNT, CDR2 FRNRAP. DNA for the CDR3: TGTGCTAGTGGACAGGAACAGGGGGCGATTGGTGAAGCTTTCTTT. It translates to CASGQEQGAIGEAFF.

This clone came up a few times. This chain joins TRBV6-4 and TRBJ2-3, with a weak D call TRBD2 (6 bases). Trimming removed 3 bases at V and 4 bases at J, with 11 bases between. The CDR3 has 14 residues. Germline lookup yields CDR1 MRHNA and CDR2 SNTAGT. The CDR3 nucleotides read TGTGCCAGCAGTGAGGGCGGGGCAGCAGATACGCAGTATTTT. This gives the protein CASSEGGAADTQYF.

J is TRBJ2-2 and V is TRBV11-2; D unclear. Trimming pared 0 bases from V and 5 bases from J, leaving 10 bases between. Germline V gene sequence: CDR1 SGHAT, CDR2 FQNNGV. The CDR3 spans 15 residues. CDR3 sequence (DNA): TGTGCCAGCAGCTTAGATCCGGGTTCGACCGGGGAGCTGTTTTTT. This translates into CASSLDPGSTGELFF.

The CDR3, as DNA: TGTGCCAGCAGCCCAGGGTGGGGGACCCAGTACTTC. As protein: CASSPGWGTQYF. V usage is TRBV7-2 and J usage is TRBJ2-5, with D possibly TRBD1 on 5 matching bases. The CDR3 extends over 12 amino acids. V was cut by 5 bases and J by 7 bases, with 11 bases left in between. Germline V gene lookup returns CDR1 SGHTA and CDR2 FQGNSA.

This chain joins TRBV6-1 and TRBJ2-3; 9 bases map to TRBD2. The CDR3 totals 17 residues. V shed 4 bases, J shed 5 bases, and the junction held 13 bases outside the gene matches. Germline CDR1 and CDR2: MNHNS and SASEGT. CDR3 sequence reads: CASSGRGGGAIGDTQYF. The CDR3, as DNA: TGTGCCAGCAGTGGGAGAGGCGGGGGGGCCATCGGAGATACGCAGTATTTT.

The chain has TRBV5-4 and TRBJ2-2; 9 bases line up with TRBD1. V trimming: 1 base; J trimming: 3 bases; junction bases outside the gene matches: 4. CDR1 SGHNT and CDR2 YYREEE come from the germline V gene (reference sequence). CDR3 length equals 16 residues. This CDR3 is CASSLSGTGYTGELFF. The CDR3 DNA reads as TGTGCCAGCAGCTTGTCCGGGACAGGGTACACCGGGGAGCTGTTTTTT.

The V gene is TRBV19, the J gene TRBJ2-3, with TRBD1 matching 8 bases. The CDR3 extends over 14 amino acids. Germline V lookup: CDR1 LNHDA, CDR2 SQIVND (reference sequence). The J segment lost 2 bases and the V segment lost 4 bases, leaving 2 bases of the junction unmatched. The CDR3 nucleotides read TGTGCCAGTAGTAGACAGGGGATCACAGATACGCAGTATTTT. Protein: CASSRQGITDTQYF.

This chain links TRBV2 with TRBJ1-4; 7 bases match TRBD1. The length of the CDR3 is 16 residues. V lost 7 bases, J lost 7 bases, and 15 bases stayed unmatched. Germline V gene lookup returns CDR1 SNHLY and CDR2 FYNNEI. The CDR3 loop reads CASIATGLSTGEKLFF. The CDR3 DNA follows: TGTGCCAGCATCGCGACAGGGCTGTCTACGGGTGAAAAACTGTTTTTT.

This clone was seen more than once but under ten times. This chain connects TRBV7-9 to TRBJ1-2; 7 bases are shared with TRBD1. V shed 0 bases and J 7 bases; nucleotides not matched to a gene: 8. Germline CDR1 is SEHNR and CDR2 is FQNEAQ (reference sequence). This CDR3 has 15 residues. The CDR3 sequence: CASSLAVGGFRGYTF. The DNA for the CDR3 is TGTGCCAGCAGCTTAGCAGTAGGGGGCTTTCGTGGCTACACCTTC.

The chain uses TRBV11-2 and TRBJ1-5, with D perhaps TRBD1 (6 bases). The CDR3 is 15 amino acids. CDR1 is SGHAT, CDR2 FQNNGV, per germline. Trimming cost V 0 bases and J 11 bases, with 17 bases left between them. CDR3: CASSLDGRGASSQHF. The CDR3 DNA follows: TGTGCCAGCAGCTTAGATGGGAGGGGGGCGAGCTCCCAGCATTTT.

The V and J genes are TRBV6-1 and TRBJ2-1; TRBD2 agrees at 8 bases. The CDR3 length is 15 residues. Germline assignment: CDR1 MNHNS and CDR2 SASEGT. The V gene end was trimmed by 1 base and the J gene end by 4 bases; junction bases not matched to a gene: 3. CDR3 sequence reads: CASSEVAGNYNEQFF. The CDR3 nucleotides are TGTGCCAGCAGTGAAGTAGCGGGGAATTACAATGAGCAGTTCTTC.

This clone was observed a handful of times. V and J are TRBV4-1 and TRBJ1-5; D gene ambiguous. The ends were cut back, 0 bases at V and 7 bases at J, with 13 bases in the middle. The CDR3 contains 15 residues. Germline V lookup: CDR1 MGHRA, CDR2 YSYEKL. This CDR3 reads CASSQEPGTRQPQHF. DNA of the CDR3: TGCGCCAGCAGCCAAGAACCAGGTACACGGCAGCCCCAGCATTTT.

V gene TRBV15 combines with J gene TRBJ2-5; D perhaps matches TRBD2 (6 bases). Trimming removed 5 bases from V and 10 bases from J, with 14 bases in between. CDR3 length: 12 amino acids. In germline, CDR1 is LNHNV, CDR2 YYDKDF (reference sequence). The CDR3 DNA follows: TGTGCCACCAGCCGCCGACTAGGAGACCAGTACTTC. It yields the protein CATSRRLGDQYF. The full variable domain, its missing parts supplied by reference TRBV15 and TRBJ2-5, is DAMVIQNPRYQVTQFGKPVTLSCSQTLNHNVMYWYQQKSSQAPKLLFHYYDKDFNNEADTPDNFQSRRPNTSFCFLDIRSPGLGDTAMYLCATSRRLGDQYFGPGTRLLVL.